The source of this T cell receptor (beta chain) is a study of beta chain features in type 1 diabetes. Notes on the study in general: The influence of HLA type on TCRB rearrangement stayed undetermined. Moderate but significant shortening of TCRB CDR3s was recorded in all four CD4+ subsets from Type 1 diabetes patients.

As every portion of the isolated RNA was reverse transcribed, the sequencing read expressed TCRB transcripts. Using immunoSEQ multiplex PCR, the repertoire was profiled, and TCRdb retains in-frame clones only, with some absent. This sample has 550,000 to 850,000 clones, with about an eighth found just once. The CDR3 extends over 11 amino acids. Germline loops: CDR1 DFQATT, CDR2 SNEGSKA (reference sequence). V was shortened by 6 bases and J by 4 bases, with 7 bases between the two germline ends. Points on this clone: Its matching antigen is unknown.

Each population that was sorted was more than 95% pure. Sequencing was carried out using naive CD4+ T cells from blood. The sequence derives from a man younger than 35 with type 1 diabetes. The chain joins TRBV20-1 to TRBJ2-1; unclear D gene. CDR3 sequence: CSAAKYNEQFF. CDR3 coding DNA: TGCAGTGCCGCAAAGTACAATGAGCAGTTCTTC.